This TCR beta chain emerged from a study of cytomegalovirus exposure and HLA in healthy donors. Across the whole study: The study's early data release held around 85 million unique TCRs from HLA-typed donors. Findings and limits, study-wide: TCR beta sequences reportedly predicted the HLA-A and HLA-B alleles of most subjects accurately. There was a cluster of highly shared sequence variants that was likely a sequencing artifact. According to the study, 150 to 200 TCR beta chains were cytomegalovirus-associated.

J lost 2 bases, V lost 0 bases, and 6 bases had no gene match. Germline V CDR1 and CDR2: GTSNPN, SVGIG (reference sequence). This CDR3 has 16 residues. A note on this clone: Antigen specificity is unknown.

It was with 60 Vbeta and 13 Jbeta primers that the PCR ran. Generated by immunoSEQ multiplex PCR, the TCRdb table keeps only in-frame clones and is missing some. The sample contains 30,000 to 35,000 clones, 75% to 85% of which appear only once. Sequenced material: PBMCs. This clonotype was sampled from a male donor in good health and CMV-seronegative. The J gene is TRBJ2-3, the V gene TRBV30; 9 nucleotides line up with TRBD2. The CDR3 DNA reads as TGTGCCTGGAGTGTTCTGGGACTAGCTATCACAGATACGCAGTATTTT. Its translation is CAWSVLGLAITDTQYF.